What follows are 3 T cell receptor beta chains derived from one specimen sequenced in a study of T cells expressing NK-cell markers. Each CDR3 protein gets one entry in TCRdb, which reprocessed the 5' RACE reads and gives no DNA. The repertoire table contains about 260,000 distinct CDR3 sequences. The source material was blood T cells: a sorted CD56 or NKG2C T cell subset, CD4+ or CD8+ T cells, or bulk PBMC T cells (not recorded which). These TCRs come from a woman aged 18 to 75 in good health.

The chain recombines TRBV5-1 with TRBJ2-1; lacking DNA, the TRBD1 call made by TCRdb goes unchecked. The CDR3 runs 16 residues. The germline CDR1 and CDR2 sequences are SGHRS and YFSETQ. CDR3 sequence reads: CASSPDREELYNDQFF.

J is TRBJ2-1 and V is TRBV12-5; TCRdb's D gene call, TRBD2, goes unchecked for lack of DNA. The CDR3 is made up of 21 amino acids. In germline, CDR1 is LGHNT, CDR2 FRNRAP. This CDR3 reads CASGLVSPGLAGGSSYNEQFF.

The rearrangement uses TRBV12-3 or TRBV12-4 and TRBJ2-2. This CDR3 is built from 15 residues. The CDR3 reads CASSLFHLYTGELFF.